This section outlines one T cell receptor beta chain sequence together with its context. Its target is unknown. This sample is drawn from a study of cytomegalovirus exposure and HLA in healthy donors. About the research overall: Early on, a data release was issued that held tens of millions of unique TCRs from HLA-typed donors. Study-wide points: The investigators catalogued some 160 TCR beta chains as cytomegalovirus-associated. A later analysis showed TCR association rates differing by HLA locus, peaking at DRB1 and lowest at HLA-C. Some V segments (TRBV6-2 and TRBV6-3 among them) were excluded as indistinguishable.

It was with 60 Vbeta and 13 Jbeta primers that the PCR ran. The data were produced by immunoSEQ multiplex PCR, yet TCRdb's version contains in-frame clones alone and is incomplete. Listed are approximately 120,000 clones; roughly 2% falls within the top ten. This CDR3 has 15 amino acids. After removal of 7 bases from V and 8 bases from J, the junction contained 11 bases not matched to a gene. Germline V CDR1 and CDR2: LNHDA, SQIVND (reference sequence). The sequenced sample consisted of PBMCs. The sequence was obtained from a woman aged 55-69 years in good health and CMV-seronegative. This chain connects TRBV19 to TRBJ2-1; 10 nucleotides match TRBD2. This chain's CDR3 is CASNTPGLAFDEQFF. For the CDR3, the DNA is TGTGCCAGTAACACACCGGGACTAGCGTTCGATGAGCAGTTCTTC.